The rows below give T cell receptor beta chains drawn from one sample of a study of T cell responses to AZD1222 COVID-19 vaccine. Produced via immunoSEQ multiplex PCR; TCRdb's table is partial and in-frame only. In the table there are under 140,000 clones, around 90% of which are singletons. The sequences come from peripheral blood, collected 28 days after the second AZD1222 dose. Every receptor here comes from an adult who received the AZD1222 COVID-19 vaccine. Each CDR3 is given without its conserved first and last residue. Each record gives: J gene, V gene, CDR3 protein.

TRBJ2-3,TRBV27,ASSLSIAASTDTQY
TRBJ2-3,TRBV7-3,ASSLPSGGAGTDTQY
TRBJ1-2,TRBV6-5,ASSYWTGDSYGYT
TRBJ2-7,TRBV28,ASSLPSLHEQY
TRBJ2-3,TRBV10-3,AISERGIEGTDTQY
TRBJ2-7,TRBV30,AWSGSDTSYEQY
TRBJ1-2,TRBV6-5,ASTRTDSNYGYT
TRBJ2-7,TRBV27,ASSLSYGEQY
TRBJ1-5,TRBV9,ASSVAPRGRVVDQPQH
TRBJ2-2,TRBV14,ASSHELPPAGELF
TRBJ2-7,TRBV15,ATSSRTGAEQY
TRBJ2-1,TRBV6-5,ATRDSYNEQF
TRBJ1-1,TRBV3-1/TRBV3-2,ASSLYTEAF
TRBJ2-2,TRBV7-9,ASSDDRGAVTGELF
TRBJ2-1,TRBV9,ASSKRTRTSGSSYNEQF
TRBJ2-1,TRBV19,ASKTGIAYNEQF
TRBJ1-1,TRBV10-2,ASSAPSGNSEAF
TRBJ2-1,TRBV11-2,ASSLEIIGTSGMDEQF
TRBJ1-1,TRBV3-1/TRBV3-2,ASSRGGGTEAF
TRBJ1-1,TRBV19,ATYTWGQGFTEAF
TRBJ1-1,TRBV4-2,ASGSGGQATEAF
TRBJ2-3,TRBV15,ATSRDQAALTDTQY
TRBJ1-4,TRBV19,ASSTYRGSNEKLF
TRBJ2-7,TRBV9,ASSPQTSGLYEQY
TRBJ2-3,TRBV29-1,SFWGGLTDTQY
TRBJ2-7,TRBV28,ASSPPLAGGAYEQY
TRBJ1-2,TRBV5-1,ASSIGQGNYGYT
TRBJ1-1,TRBV6-2/TRBV6-3,ASSHYGQTEAF
TRBJ1-2,TRBV6-5,ASSQRGGYGYT
TRBJ1-1,TRBV29-1,SGGGHTEAF
TRBJ1-4,TRBV28,ASSPRTGFDEKLF
TRBJ2-2,TRBV10-1,ASSGVSTGELF
TRBJ1-1,TRBV7-9,ASSSYRGRMDTEAF
TRBJ2-1,TRBV25-1,ASSETVGGRAFHNEQF
TRBJ2-1,TRBV12-5,ASGLVEGAYEQF
TRBJ2-3,TRBV19,ASTEQRGGSTDTQY
TRBJ2-2,TRBV6-5,ASRVWGSNTGELF
TRBJ2-7,TRBV28,ASSWAYEQY
TRBJ1-5,TRBV7-2,ASSLAGTGVQPQH
TRBJ2-3,TRBV5-4,ASSSPSTDTQY
TRBJ1-1,TRBV29-1,SVPPRTEAF
TRBJ1-2,TRBV27,ASSLYRGTNYGYT
TRBJ2-1,TRBV11-1,ASSSAESSYNEQF
TRBJ2-1,TRBV5-1,ASSLVEGGEQF
TRBJ1-2,TRBV4-1,ASSQEETGGYGYT
TRBJ1-3,TRBV6-6,ASSYSPVTGNTIY
TRBJ2-7,TRBV29-1,SIRTGVPYEQY